Described below is a single T cell receptor (beta chain) sequence and its context. Germline V gene data show CDR1 as SGHRS and CDR2 as YFSETQ. This CDR3 contains 14 residues. Total RNA input per TCR library was roughly 3,500 ng. Template switching added UMIs carrying a 6-nucleotide sample barcode. After re-calling the 5' RACE reads, TCRdb lists one entry per CDR3 protein, DNA absent. This sample carries 440,000 or so distinct CDR3 sequences, with around 2.3% going to the ten biggest clones. These data belong to a study of monozygotic twins with inflammatory bowel disease. The gene calls are TRBV5-1 and TRBJ1-2. The specimen was blood. This sequence was found in a human donor with ulcerative colitis or Crohn's disease, or a healthy co-twin of an affected twin (not recorded which). This chain's CDR3 is CASSLGIVDYGYTF. The whole variable domain, filled in from reference TRBV5-1 and TRBJ1-2, reads KAGVTQTPRYLIKTRGQQVTLSCSPISGHRSVSWYQQTPGQGLQFLFEYFSETQRNKGNFPGRFSGRQFSNSRSEMNVSTLELGDSALYLCASSLGIVDYGYTFGSGTRLTVV.